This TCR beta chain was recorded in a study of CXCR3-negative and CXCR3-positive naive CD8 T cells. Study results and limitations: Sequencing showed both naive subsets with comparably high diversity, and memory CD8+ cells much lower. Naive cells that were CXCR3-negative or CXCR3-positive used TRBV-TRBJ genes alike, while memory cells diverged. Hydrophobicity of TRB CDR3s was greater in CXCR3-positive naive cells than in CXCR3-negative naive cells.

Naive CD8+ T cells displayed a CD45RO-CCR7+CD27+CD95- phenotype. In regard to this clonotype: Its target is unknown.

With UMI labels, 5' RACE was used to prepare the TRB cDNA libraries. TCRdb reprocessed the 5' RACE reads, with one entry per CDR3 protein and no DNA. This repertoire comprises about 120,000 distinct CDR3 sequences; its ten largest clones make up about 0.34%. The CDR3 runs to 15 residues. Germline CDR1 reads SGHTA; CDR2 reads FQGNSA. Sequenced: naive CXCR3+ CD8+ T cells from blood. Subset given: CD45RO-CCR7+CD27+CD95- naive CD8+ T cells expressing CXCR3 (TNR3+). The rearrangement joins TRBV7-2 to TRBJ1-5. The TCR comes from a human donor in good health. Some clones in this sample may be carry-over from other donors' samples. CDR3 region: CASSLSGARYQPQHF.